These 8 T cell receptor beta chains were sequenced from one sample in a study of spatial heterogeneity in lung cancer. Findings and caveats of the study: Expanded intratumoral alpha and beta TCR counts tracked tumor mutation counts.

One entry per CDR3 protein, called by TCRdb with MiXCR from the 5' RACE reads. The sample lists over 3,000 distinct CDR3 sequences, about 8.8% occurring once. The antigens of these receptors remain unknown. The time point denotes: sample taken at primary tumor resection. Sample: lung tumor tissue, taken at surgery. These receptors all come from a male donor with early-stage non-small cell lung cancer.

A word on this clonotype: A single base separates this from a much larger clone, so it may be a read error. The chain links TRBV7-2 to TRBJ2-5; D uncertain. Germline CDR1 and CDR2: SGHTA and FQGNSA. The length of the CDR3 is 13 residues. V lost 5 bases, J lost 1 base, and 8 bases lay in between. This CDR3 reads CASSTQPQETQYF. CDR3 coding DNA: TGTGCCAGCAGCACACAGCCCCAAGAGACCCAGTACTTC. The full variable domain, completed using reference TRBV7-2 and TRBJ2-5, is GAGVSQSPSNKVTEKGKDVELRCDPISGHTALYWYRQSLGQGLEFLIYFQGNSAPDKSGLPSDRFSAERTGGSVSTLTIQRTQQEDSAVYLCASSTQPQETQYFGPGTRLLVL.

By share of the sample, this clonotype is medium-sized (0.01 to 0.1%). The chain is built from TRBV5-4 and TRBJ2-5; no firm D call. CDR3 size: 15 residues. Germline-derived CDR1 and CDR2 are SGHNT and YYREEE (reference sequence). The germline V and J ends were trimmed by 0 bases and 1 base, with 10 bases remaining between them. CDR3 residues: CASSLVVAGQETQYF. The CDR3 nucleotides read TGTGCCAGCAGCTTGGTGGTAGCCGGCCAAGAGACCCAGTACTTC.

By share, this clonotype counts as medium-sized. The gene calls are TRBV7-2 and TRBJ2-5; maybe TRBD1 (6 bases). The CDR3 extends over 13 amino acids. Trimming stripped 1 base from V and 5 bases from J, with 8 bases between. Germline CDR1 reads SGHTA; CDR2 reads FQGNSA. The DNA for the CDR3 is TGTGCCAGCAGCTTAGGGCAGGGGGAGACCCAGTACTTC. This gives the protein CASSLGQGETQYF.

By share, this clonotype ranks as medium-sized. The genes are TRBV7-8 and TRBJ2-3; TRBD1 might be the D (5 bases). This CDR3 has 17 amino acids. Germline CDR1 is SGHVS and CDR2 is FQNEAQ. The V gene lost 5 bases and the J gene lost 2 bases, with 20 bases spanning the gap. The CDR3 DNA reads TGTGCCAGCAGCGGTCAACCTCAGGGTTTTTACACAGATACGCAGTATTTT. This sequence encodes CASSGQPQGFYTDTQYF.

In this sample, this clonotype is medium-sized. CDR3 residues: CASKGPPHNEQFF. The DNA for the CDR3 is TGTGCCAGCAAAGGGCCACCTCACAATGAGCAGTTCTTC. This rearrangement joins TRBV6-5 to TRBJ2-1; D not resolved. The CDR3 has 13 amino acids. Germline V lookup: CDR1 MNHEY, CDR2 SVGAGI. V shed 7 bases and J shed 5 bases, with 12 bases lying between them.

Judged by abundance, this clonotype is medium-sized (0.01 to 0.1%). CDR3 coding DNA: TGTGCCAGCAGCTCGCGACAGGGGAGAGACACTGAAGCTTTCTTT. Its translation: CASSSRQGRDTEAFF. This rearrangement joins TRBV7-9 to TRBJ1-1; 8 bases match TRBD1. Germline CDR1 is SEHNR and CDR2 is FQNEAQ (reference sequence). CDR3 length equals 15 residues. V gave up 4 bases and J gave up 3 bases; unmatched junction bases: 7.

This clonotype qualifies as medium-sized. The chain links TRBV20-1 to TRBJ2-5; D uncertain. CDR3 length equals 11 residues. Trimming cost V 3 bases and J 5 bases, with 7 bases left between them. Germline-derived CDR1 and CDR2 are DFQATT and SNEGSKA (reference sequence). The CDR3 nucleotides are TGCAGTGCTAGTTATGTGGAGACCCAGTACTTC. Its protein product is CSASYVETQYF.

This clonotype counts as medium-sized (0.01 to 0.1%). V gene TRBV6-5 combines with J gene TRBJ1-1, with 10 bases aligning to TRBD1. Per the germline V gene, CDR1 is MNHEY and CDR2 is SVGAGI. This CDR3 is built from 10 residues. V was clipped by 10 bases and J by 10 bases; unmatched bases: 3. The CDR3: CAIGTGAAFF. The CDR3 DNA follows: TGTGCCATCGGGACAGGGGCAGCTTTCTTT.